Listed below are T cell receptor beta chains from one sample, sequenced in a study of Ad26.COV2.S vaccination and SARS-CoV-2 variants. Some clones are missing from TCRdb's copy, which holds only in-frame ones; the method was immunoSEQ multiplex PCR. The sample contains 290,000 or so clones, 70% to 90% of which appear only once. Sequences were derived from peripheral blood, sampled in a trial of Ad26.COV2.S vaccine versus placebo. The origin of the receptors is a person aged 18 to 59 who received the Ad26.COV2.S COVID-19 vaccine or a placebo. CDR3s include the opening cysteine and the closing phenylalanine or tryptophan. A D gene is named only where the DNA matches it firmly. The size entry is marked missing in some rows and otherwise reads once, few, many or a size class.

v_call	d_call	clone_size	j_call	cdr3_aa	cdr3_nt
TRBV30	-	-	TRBJ2-3	CAWSVSRRDTQYF	TGTGCCTGGAGTGTATCCCGGAGAGATACGCAGTATTTT
TRBV3-1/TRBV3-2	-	-	TRBJ2-7	CASSQGARWVQYF	TGTGCCAGCAGCCAAGGGGCAAGGTGGGTGCAGTACTTC
TRBV4-1	-	-	TRBJ2-1	CASSQAPQGRSYNEQFF	TGCGCCAGCAGCCAAGCCCCTCAGGGGAGGTCCTACAATGAGCAGTTCTTC
TRBV2	-	-	TRBJ1-5	CASSEGQNQPQHF	TGTGCCAGCAGTGAAGGTCAGAATCAGCCCCAGCATTTT
TRBV5-1	-	-	TRBJ1-1	CASSLVPGVTGTEAFF	TGCGCCAGCAGCTTGGTTCCCGGGGTGACGGGGACTGAAGCTTTCTTT
TRBV19	-	-	TRBJ1-2	CASSKNPRGGYTF	TGTGCCAGTAGTAAAAACCCACGGGGTGGCTACACCTTC
TRBV25-1	TRBD1	-	TRBJ1-2	CASSSQQGVYGYTF	TGTGCCAGCAGTTCGCAACAGGGGGTGTATGGCTACACCTTC
TRBV7-9	TRBD1	-	TRBJ1-1	CASSYGTGGSTEAFF	TGTGCCAGCAGCTACGGGACAGGGGGTTCCACTGAAGCTTTCTTT
TRBV30	-	-	TRBJ1-3	CAWRPTASGSTIYF	TGTGCCTGGAGGCCGACCGCGTCCGGGAGCACCATATATTTT
TRBV15	TRBD1	-	TRBJ1-2	CATSRGGQGGYGYTF	TGTGCCACCAGCAGGGGAGGACAGGGAGGGTATGGCTACACCTTC
TRBV5-6	-	-	TRBJ1-1	CASSTGGRLNTEAFF	TGTGCCAGCAGCACTGGGGGACGGTTGAACACTGAAGCTTTCTTT
TRBV11-2	-	-	TRBJ1-2	CASTSGIGTTLYGYTF	TGTGCCAGCACCTCTGGGATCGGGACAACTCTTTATGGCTACACCTTC
TRBV29-1	-	-	TRBJ1-1	CSVVQFVSGAFF	TGCAGCGTTGTACAATTTGTGTCGGGGGCTTTCTTT
TRBV5-4	TRBD1	few	TRBJ1-1	CASSIVLGQGKAFF	TGTGCCAGCAGCATCGTTTTGGGACAGGGTAAAGCTTTCTTT
TRBV11-2	-	-	TRBJ2-7	CASSLPPAYAEQYF	TGTGCCAGCAGCTTACCCCCTGCATACGCCGAGCAGTACTTC
TRBV6-5	-	-	TRBJ2-4	CASSYNLGLAKNIQYF	TGTGCCAGCAGTTACAATCTCGGCCTAGCCAAAAACATTCAGTACTTC
TRBV18	TRBD2	-	TRBJ2-1	CASSPGLATYNEQFF	TGTGCCAGCTCACCAGGACTAGCGACCTACAATGAGCAGTTCTTC
TRBV5-4	-	-	TRBJ2-2	CASSYPGSPTGELFF	TGTGCCAGCAGCTACCCCGGGTCACCCACCGGGGAGCTGTTTTTT
TRBV4-1	TRBD2	-	TRBJ2-3	CASSQAAREGYRDTQYF	TGCGCCAGCAGCCAAGCGGCGCGGGAGGGATACCGGGATACGCAGTATTTT
TRBV6-6	-	-	TRBJ2-1	CASSYSITSQLQFF	TGTGCCAGCAGTTACTCGATTACTTCGCAGTTGCAGTTCTTC
TRBV21-1	-	-	TRBJ2-3	CASSKEGGSQPDTQYF	TGTGCCAGCAGCAAAGAAGGGGGTAGCCAACCCGATACGCAGTATTTT
TRBV7-9	-	-	TRBJ1-1	CASSRGGSPGNTEAFF	TGTGCCAGCAGCCGCGGGGGGTCCCCGGGGAACACTGAAGCTTTCTTT
TRBV5-1	TRBD1	-	TRBJ2-2	CASSPGTGGGELFF	TGCGCCAGCAGCCCCGGGACAGGGGGTGGGGAGCTGTTTTTT
TRBV12-3/TRBV12-4	-	-	TRBJ1-2	CASRFPGHTF	TGTGCCAGCAGGTTCCCCGGGCACACCTTC
TRBV5-4	-	-	TRBJ2-7	CASSLGPPVTYEQYF	TGTGCCAGCAGCTTGGGACCCCCAGTCACCTACGAGCAGTACTTC
TRBV5-1	-	-	TRBJ2-7	CASSLVPAGTYEQYF	TGCGCCAGCAGCTTGGTTCCAGCGGGTACCTACGAGCAGTACTTC
TRBV2	TRBD1	-	TRBJ2-1	CASSVGQGVGGEQFF	TGTGCCAGCAGTGTAGGACAGGGGGTCGGCGGTGAGCAGTTCTTC
TRBV21-1	-	-	TRBJ1-4	CASPDRNATNEKLFF	TGTGCCAGCCCCGACAGGAACGCAACTAATGAAAAACTGTTTTTT
TRBV9	TRBD2	-	TRBJ2-1	CASSVGSGARGEQFF	TGTGCCAGCAGCGTAGGAAGCGGGGCTCGGGGTGAGCAGTTCTTC
TRBV2	-	-	TRBJ1-3	CASRGQISGNTIYF	TGTGCCAGCAGAGGCCAGATCTCTGGAAACACCATATATTTT
TRBV12-5	-	few	TRBJ2-2	CASEAAGELFF	TGTGCTAGTGAGGCCGCCGGGGAGCTGTTTTTT
TRBV5-1	TRBD2	few	TRBJ2-7	CASSLGAGVGEQYF	TGCGCCAGCAGCTTGGGAGCGGGAGTAGGCGAGCAGTACTTC